This section outlines one T cell receptor beta chain sequence together with its context. Its specificity is not known. The sample's treatment: around 19 received Ad26.COV2.S at low or high dose, single or two shots; several received placebo; per-sample allocation not given. Day 63 after the first injection of vaccine or placebo was the sampling time. The source of the sample is a study of Ad26.COV2.S vaccination and SARS-CoV-2 variants. The overall study: A COV1001 Ad26.COV2.S trial-arm participant provided the sample.

Overall study results and limits: Ad26.COV2.S recipients had broader spike-specific TCRs (P = 0.0014).

V lost 0 bases, J lost 5 bases, and 20 bases lay in between. The CDR3 runs to 17 residues. Germline V lookup: CDR1 SGHRS, CDR2 YFSETQ. Profiling relied on immunoSEQ multiplex PCR, and the TCRdb table lists in-frame clones only, not all of them. The table has about 350,000 clones, 75% to 90% seen once. This sequence joins TRBV5-1 and TRBJ1-1, with a weak D call TRBD1 (6 bases). The source is a person between 18 and 60 years old who received the Ad26.COV2.S COVID-19 vaccine or a placebo. Source: peripheral blood, taken in a trial of Ad26.COV2.S vaccine versus placebo. Here the CDR3 DNA reads TGCGCCAGCAGCTTGGGGGACCTAGGGGGGATTTGGACTGAAGCTTTCTTT. Its protein product is CASSLGDLGGIWTEAFF.